The 29 T cell receptor beta chains below come from one sample, sequenced in a study of cytomegalovirus exposure and HLA in healthy donors. The PCR made use of 60 Vbeta and 13 Jbeta primers. Generated by immunoSEQ multiplex PCR, the TCRdb table keeps only in-frame clones and is missing some. Of around 190,000 clones in the sample, less than 80% were seen once. Sequencing was done on a sample of PBMCs. These receptors all stem from a woman between 25 and 40 years old in good health and CMV-seropositive.

This chain uses TRBV11-2 with TRBJ1-2; TRBD1 might be the D (5 bases). The CDR3 has 14 residues. Germline values: CDR1 SGHAT, CDR2 FQNNGV. Trimming shortened V by 5 bases and J by 0 bases, and 10 bases separated the two germline ends. Here the CDR3 DNA reads TGTGCCAGCAGCCCTGACAGAGCTAACTATGGCTACACCTTC. Its protein product is CASSPDRANYGYTF.

The CDR3 loop reads CASSQGTGVGGNTGELFF. The CDR3 DNA is TGCGCCAGCAGCCAAGGAACAGGGGTGGGTGGTAACACCGGGGAGCTGTTTTTT. V is TRBV4-3 and J is TRBJ2-2; 7 nucleotides match TRBD1. CDR1 and CDR2 from the germline V gene are LGHNA and YSLEER. The trim removed 1 base at V and 2 bases at J, leaving 10 bases unmatched. This CDR3 is 18 amino acids long.

This chain joins TRBV10-3 and TRBJ1-2; D unresolved. The CDR3 totals 13 residues. Between the trimmed V and J ends, which lost 3 bases and 6 bases, there was a span of 11 bases. The germline V gene encodes CDR1 ENHRY and CDR2 SYGVKD. DNA for the CDR3: TGTGCCATCAGTGAAGAGACACCTAATGGCTACACCTTC. This translates into CAISEETPNGYTF.

The chain carries TRBV6-5 and TRBJ1-6; D is possibly TRBD1 (5 bases). Between the trimmed V and J ends, which lost 8 bases and 11 bases, there was a span of 16 bases. CDR1 and CDR2 (germline): MNHEY, SVGAGI. There are 13 residues in the CDR3. Here the CDR3 DNA reads TGTGCCAGCGGAGGGCGACGGGGACCACCCCTCCACTTT. It is translated as CASGGRRGPPLHF.

This clone was counted between two and nine times. The CDR3 DNA follows: TGTGCCAGCATTTTTAGCGGGAGGGCCGGTAACGAGCAGTACTTC. Translated: CASIFSGRAGNEQYF. The chain has TRBV6-1 and TRBJ2-7, with 11 bases identical to TRBD2. With V trimmed by 7 bases and J by 5 bases, 10 bases remained unmatched. The CDR3 runs 15 residues. CDR1 is MNHNS and CDR2 is SASEGT in the germline V gene.

Written as DNA, the CDR3 is TGTGCCAGCAGCCCCCGACTAGCGTCCTCCTACGAGCAGTACTTC. Its protein product is CASSPRLASSYEQYF. The chain has TRBV11-3 and TRBJ2-7, with 8 bases that match TRBD2. The germline CDR1 and CDR2 sequences are SGHNT and YENEEA. The CDR3 contains 15 residues. With V trimmed by 5 bases and J by 0 bases, 6 bases remained unmatched.

This clone has only a few counts. This sequence joins TRBV4-1 and TRBJ2-1, with D perhaps matching TRBD1 (6 bases). CDR1 is MGHRA, CDR2 YSYEKL, per germline. This CDR3 is 13 amino acids long. The V end lost 6 bases, the J end lost 8 bases, and 14 bases lay between the germline ends. CDR3 sequence: CASRASKGDEQFF. The CDR3 DNA follows: TGCGCCAGCAGGGCAAGCAAGGGGGATGAGCAGTTCTTC.

This chain links TRBV29-1 with TRBJ2-3, with TRBD2 matching over 8 bases. Losses at the gene ends were 7 bases for V and 1 base for J; bases not matched to a gene: 7. The CDR3 is 14 amino acids. Germline CDR1 and CDR2: SQVTM and ANQGSEA. The CDR3 DNA follows: TGCAGCGGCCGGGAGGGGGTTGGCACAGATACGCAGTATTTT. Translation gives CSGREGVGTDTQYF.

J is TRBJ2-7 and V is TRBV18; 9 bases line up with TRBD2. The CDR3 length is 16 residues. Trimming at V came to 5 bases and at J to 2 bases, leaving 10 bases not matched to a gene. CDR1 is KGHSH, CDR2 LQKENI, per germline. The CDR3 reads CASSGVSGGFTYEQYF. The CDR3 region has the DNA TGTGCCAGCTCAGGGGTTAGCGGGGGTTTTACCTACGAGCAGTACTTC.

The chain employs TRBV4-1 and TRBJ1-5; D not certain. Trimming took off 2 bases at V and 4 bases at J, with 9 bases between the two ends. The CDR3 contains 14 residues. Germline loops: CDR1 MGHRA, CDR2 YSYEKL. As DNA, the CDR3 is TGCGCCAGCAGCCAAATAACAGCTAATCAGCCCCAGCATTTT. This encodes CASSQITANQPQHF.

The rearrangement uses TRBV4-1 and TRBJ1-5; no firm D call. The germline V gene has CDR1 MGHRA and CDR2 YSYEKL. The CDR3 covers 13 residues. V was shortened by 4 bases and J by 4 bases, with 8 bases between the two germline ends. CDR3 sequence reads: CASSRQVNQPQHF. CDR3 DNA: TGCGCCAGCAGCCGCCAGGTTAATCAGCCCCAGCATTTT.

The V and J genes are TRBV13 and TRBJ2-7; possibly TRBD1 for D (6 bases). The germline V gene encodes CDR1 PRHDT and CDR2 FYEKMQ (reference sequence). The CDR3 covers 13 residues. Trimming pared 3 bases from V and 3 bases from J, leaving 9 bases between. Written as DNA, the CDR3 is TGTGCCAGCAGCTTTCAGGGGCTCTACGAGCAGTACTTC. Translation: CASSFQGLYEQYF.

The chain employs TRBV7-8 and TRBJ1-1; D perhaps matches TRBD1 (5 bases). CDR3 length equals 15 residues. V gave up 1 base and J gave up 0 bases, with 9 bases separating them. Germline assignment: CDR1 SGHVS and CDR2 FQNEAQ. The CDR3 reads CASSLGAGMNTEAFF. CDR3 in DNA: TGTGCCAGCAGCTTAGGAGCAGGGATGAACACTGAAGCTTTCTTT.

In its sample, this clone was seen a few times. The gene calls are TRBV27 and TRBJ1-1; a weak D match, TRBD1 (5 bases). Trimming cost V 8 bases and J 0 bases, with 13 bases left between them. The CDR3 loop spans 14 amino acids. CDR1 is MNHEY and CDR2 is SMNVEV in the germline V gene (reference sequence). CDR3 nucleotides: TGTGCCAGCCGAAAGGGGAACTTGAACACTGAAGCTTTCTTT. Translating gives CASRKGNLNTEAFF.

The rearrangement joins TRBV2 to TRBJ2-3; 10 nucleotides line up with TRBD1. This CDR3 region has 16 residues. V dropped 5 bases and J dropped 2; count of bases not matched to a gene: 7. Germline V gene sequence: CDR1 SNHLY, CDR2 FYNNEI. The CDR3 protein is CASSRTGTGATDTQYF. The CDR3 DNA follows: TGTGCCAGCAGTAGGACCGGGACAGGGGCCACAGATACGCAGTATTTT.

This chain connects TRBV9 to TRBJ1-3, with 9 nucleotides matching TRBD1. Germline values: CDR1 SGDLS, CDR2 YYNGEE. The ends lost 0 bases at V and 1 base at J; junction bases unmatched: 2. This CDR3 region has 16 residues. The CDR3 region has the DNA TGTGCCAGCAGCGTAGAAGGGACAGGGTCTGGAAACACCATATATTTT. It yields the protein CASSVEGTGSGNTIYF.

The J gene is TRBJ1-5, the V gene TRBV4-3, with D unresolved. CDR1 and CDR2 from the germline V gene are LGHNA and YSLEER. The CDR3 runs 17 residues. Trimming removed 0 bases from V and 5 bases from J, with 17 bases in between. The CDR3 DNA reads TGCGCCAGCAGCCAAGATGTTGCGGGGAGAGGCGATCAGCCCCAGCATTTT. It yields the protein CASSQDVAGRGDQPQHF.

The chain employs TRBV6-1 and TRBJ2-3; 9 positions match TRBD1. Germline CDR1 and CDR2: MNHNS and SASEGT. Trimming removed 6 bases from V and 4 bases from J; junction bases left unmatched: 5. The CDR3 sequence is 14 residues long. In nucleotides, the CDR3 is TGTGCCAGCAGAAGACAGGGGGACCCAGATACGCAGTATTTT. This encodes CASRRQGDPDTQYF.

This clone was seen more than once but under ten times. The chain links TRBV27 to TRBJ1-1; tentative D call: TRBD1 (6 bases). Germline assignment: CDR1 MNHEY and CDR2 SMNVEV (reference sequence). V lost 4 bases and J 4 bases, leaving 16 bases between the germline ends. The CDR3 totals 15 residues. CDR3 sequence reads: CASSWDILGATEAFF. CDR3 coding DNA: TGTGCCAGCAGTTGGGACATTTTAGGGGCCACTGAAGCTTTCTTT.

This chain joins TRBV2 and TRBJ2-1; a weak D match, TRBD1 (6 bases). The CDR3 has 14 residues. Germline lookup yields CDR1 SNHLY and CDR2 FYNNEI. Trimming left V 2 bases short and J 7 bases short, with 12 bases between. For the CDR3, the DNA is TGTGCCAGCAGTGAACTTACAGGGCTTAATGAGCAGTTCTTC. This translates into CASSELTGLNEQFF.

The V gene is TRBV7-9, the J gene TRBJ2-1; 9 bases align to TRBD2. V gave up 1 base and J gave up 7 bases; unmatched junction bases: 8. Germline V lookup: CDR1 SEHNR, CDR2 FQNEAQ (reference sequence). This CDR3 has 16 amino acids. The CDR3 reads CASSLVAGAPLNEQFF. The CDR3 DNA reads as TGTGCCAGCAGCTTAGTAGCGGGAGCCCCCCTAAATGAGCAGTTCTTC.

V and J are TRBV7-9 and TRBJ2-7; TRBD1 agrees at 8 bases. The V and J ends lost 5 bases and 8 bases, in that order; junction bases with no gene match: 11. Germline-derived CDR1 and CDR2 are SEHNR and FQNEAQ (reference sequence). The CDR3 totals 14 residues. CDR3 residues: CASSRGQDRDKQYF. The CDR3 DNA reads as TGTGCCAGCAGCCGCGGACAGGACAGGGATAAGCAGTACTTC.

The chain uses TRBV6-5 and TRBJ2-7; D gene ambiguous. Looked up from germline, CDR1 is MNHEY and CDR2 is SVGAGI. V was shortened by 0 bases and J by 0 bases, with 12 bases between the two germline ends. The CDR3 has 16 amino acids. The CDR3: CASSYSRLPSSYEQYF. The CDR3 nucleotides are TGTGCCAGCAGTTACTCGAGGCTCCCTAGCTCCTACGAGCAGTACTTC.

This clone showed up just a few times. V gene TRBV7-8 combines with J gene TRBJ1-2, with 7 bases matching TRBD1. Germline V gene lookup returns CDR1 SGHVS and CDR2 FQNEAQ. J lost 8 bases, V lost 5 bases, and 11 bases had no gene match. The CDR3 consists of 14 residues. The CDR3 region is CASSPGQAVEGYTF. Written as DNA, the CDR3 is TGTGCCAGCAGCCCCGGACAGGCCGTGGAGGGCTACACCTTC.

In DNA, the CDR3 is TGCGCCAGCAGCCAAGATGTTTCCGATGAGCAGTTCTTC. Protein product: CASSQDVSDEQFF. The chain joins TRBV4-3 to TRBJ2-1; D is unclear. The V gene lost 0 bases and the J gene lost 8 bases, with 8 bases spanning the gap. Germline V gene sequence: CDR1 LGHNA, CDR2 YSLEER. The CDR3 extends over 13 amino acids.

J is TRBJ1-1 and V is TRBV7-9; D unresolved. The germline V and J ends were trimmed by 4 bases and 1 base, with 22 bases remaining between them. Germline CDR1 is SEHNR and CDR2 is FQNEAQ (reference sequence). This CDR3 spans 18 amino acids. CDR3: CASSSLRPTEGQNTEAFF. DNA for the CDR3: TGTGCCAGCAGCTCCTTACGGCCTACGGAGGGTCAGAACACTGAAGCTTTCTTT.

This rearrangement joins TRBV5-5 to TRBJ1-5, with 9 bases matching TRBD1. The CDR3 is 13 amino acids. Germline CDR1 and CDR2: SGHKS and YYEKEE (reference sequence). After removal of 4 bases from V and 5 bases from J, the junction contained 1 base not matched to a gene. The CDR3 region has the DNA TGTGCCAGCAGCCGACAGGGGGATCAGCCCCAGCATTTT. As protein: CASSRQGDQPQHF.

A single count supports this clone. The chain is built from TRBV5-1 and TRBJ2-2, with 7 nucleotides matching TRBD2. Germline CDR1 and CDR2: SGHRS and YFSETQ. This CDR3 comprises 15 residues. V lost 5 bases and J lost 2; bases outside the gene matches: 6. In nucleotides, the CDR3 is TGCGCCAGCAGGCCAACTAGCGAAAACACCGGGGAGCTGTTTTTT. As protein: CASRPTSENTGELFF.

Only one count was recorded for this clone. V gene TRBV5-4 combines with J gene TRBJ2-2; D is perhaps TRBD2 (6 bases). The CDR3 length is 15 residues. The germline V gene encodes CDR1 SGHNT and CDR2 YYREEE (reference sequence). Trimming left V 3 bases short and J 2 bases short, with 11 bases between. The CDR3: CASSSWGENTGELFF. The CDR3 DNA follows: TGTGCCAGCAGCTCTTGGGGGGAAAACACCGGGGAGCTGTTTTTT.